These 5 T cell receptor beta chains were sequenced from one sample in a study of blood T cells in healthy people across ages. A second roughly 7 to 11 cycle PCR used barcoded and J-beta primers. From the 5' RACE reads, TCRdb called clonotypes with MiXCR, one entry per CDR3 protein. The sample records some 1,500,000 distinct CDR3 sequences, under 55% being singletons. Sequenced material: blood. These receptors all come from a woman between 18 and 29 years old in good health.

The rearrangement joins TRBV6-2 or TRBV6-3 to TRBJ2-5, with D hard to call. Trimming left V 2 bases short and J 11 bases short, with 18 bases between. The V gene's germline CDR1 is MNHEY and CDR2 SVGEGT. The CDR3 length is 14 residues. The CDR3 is CASSYDSLSYGQYF. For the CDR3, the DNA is TGTGCCAGCAGTTACGACTCCCTTTCCTACGGGCAGTACTTC.

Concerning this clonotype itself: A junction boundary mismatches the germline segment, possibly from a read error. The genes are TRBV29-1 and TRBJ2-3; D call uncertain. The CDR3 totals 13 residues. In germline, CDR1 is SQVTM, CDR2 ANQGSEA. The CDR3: CSVVRPITDAQYF. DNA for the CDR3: TGCAGCGTTGTTAGACCGATCACAGATGCGCAGTATTTT.

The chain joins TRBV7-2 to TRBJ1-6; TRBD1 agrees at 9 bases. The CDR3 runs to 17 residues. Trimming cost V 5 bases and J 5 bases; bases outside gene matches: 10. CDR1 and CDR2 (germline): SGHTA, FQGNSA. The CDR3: CASSLGTGRANNSPLHF. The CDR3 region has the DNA TGTGCCAGCAGCCTTGGGACAGGGAGGGCCAATAATTCACCCCTCCACTTT.

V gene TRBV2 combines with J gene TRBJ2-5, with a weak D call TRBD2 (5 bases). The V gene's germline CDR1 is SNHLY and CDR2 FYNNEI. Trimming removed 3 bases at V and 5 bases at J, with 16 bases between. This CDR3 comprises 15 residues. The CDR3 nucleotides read TGTGCCAGCAGTGACCCTCGCGCCGAGGGTGAGACCCAGTACTTC. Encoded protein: CASSDPRAEGETQYF.

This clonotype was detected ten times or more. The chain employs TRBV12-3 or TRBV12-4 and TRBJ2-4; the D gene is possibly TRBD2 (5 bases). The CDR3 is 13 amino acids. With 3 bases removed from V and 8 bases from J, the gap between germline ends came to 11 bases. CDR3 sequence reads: CASSFGPGDIQYF. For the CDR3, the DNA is TGTGCCAGCAGTTTTGGCCCCGGGGACATTCAGTACTTC.